Below are 8 T cell receptor beta chains sequenced from a single sample in a study of post-analysis software for immune sequencing data (dated by TCRdb to the mid-2010s). Library prep was done by PCR. The instrument was an Illumina HiSeq 2500. To reduce PCR and sequencing biases, unique molecular identifiers were built into the TCR beta cDNA libraries. Clones were called with MiXCR by TCRdb after fastp trimmed the public reads at Q25, and only in-frame beta chains were retained. CDR3 protein duplicates are merged, each entry listing the most common genes and DNA. This sample gives 400,000 to 500,000 distinct CDR3 sequences in total; about 40% of them show up just once. The ten largest clonotypes hold around 8% of the sample. The paper as a whole reports these results and caveats: Patients showed significantly higher frequencies than controls for about five TRBV segments, among them TRBV5-6, TRBV5-1 and TRBV20-1.

These receptors' antigens are unknown. The source material was blood. Source of these receptors: a girl aged 2 to 10 with multiple sclerosis.

This chain joins TRBV9 and TRBJ2-3; D unresolved. V was shortened by 0 bases and J by 7 bases, with 9 bases between the two germline ends. This CDR3 comprises 13 residues. Germline V CDR1 and CDR2: SGDLS, YYNGEE. CDR3 bases: TGTGCCAGCAGCGTAGCCGCCGGTAATACGCAGTATTTT. Translation: CASSVAAGNTQYF.

The chain employs TRBV12-3 or TRBV12-4 and TRBJ2-1; perhaps TRBD2 as D (6 bases). V gave up 3 bases and J gave up 5 bases, with 17 bases separating them. The CDR3 is 16 amino acids. The CDR3, as DNA: TGTGCCAGCAGTTTTTATCTAGCGAGAAACGACAATGAGCAGTTCTTC. It codes for CASSFYLARNDNEQFF.

This clonotype occurred a few times. The chain joins TRBV10-3 to TRBJ1-2; D ambiguous. This CDR3 spans 15 amino acids. The germline V gene encodes CDR1 ENHRY and CDR2 SYGVKD. The V end was cut by 2 bases, the J end by 5 bases, with 15 bases between. CDR3 sequence reads: CAISEGRWLKYGYTF. Here the CDR3 DNA reads TGTGCCATCAGTGAGGGAAGGTGGTTAAAGTATGGCTACACCTTC.

The CDR3 DNA follows: TGTGCCAGCTCCTTGGGGCCCCGCAACATTCAGTACTTC. As protein: CASSLGPRNIQYF. This chain connects TRBV14 to TRBJ2-7; TRBD1 might be the D (5 bases). Gene TRBJ2-4 matches the end of the DNA better, so the J call may be wrong. CDR3 length: 13 residues. Germline values: CDR1 SGHDN, CDR2 FVKESK.

This clonotype has only a few counts. CDR3 sequence (DNA): TGTGCCAGCAGTTTGACAGTTACCTACGAGCAGTACTTC. Translating gives CASSLTVTYEQYF. This chain joins TRBV27 and TRBJ2-7, with D possibly matching TRBD1 (5 bases). The CDR3 is made up of 13 amino acids. Trimming removed 3 bases from V and 2 bases from J, with 8 bases in between. Germline values: CDR1 MNHEY, CDR2 SMNVEV (reference sequence).

This clonotype has more than one count but fewer than ten. J is TRBJ2-1 and V is TRBV29-1; D is undetermined. Germline V lookup: CDR1 SQVTM, CDR2 ANQGSEA. Trimming shortened V by 7 bases and J by 6 bases, and 10 bases separated the two germline ends. The CDR3 is 11 amino acids. In nucleotides, the CDR3 is TGCAGCGCCCCATTGACCAATGAGCAGTTCTTC. Its translation: CSAPLTNEQFF.

The rearrangement joins TRBV28 to TRBJ1-4; D not resolved. Between the trimmed V and J ends, which lost 6 bases and 4 bases, there was a span of 18 bases. This CDR3 is 16 amino acids long. The germline gives CDR1 MDHEN, CDR2 SYDVKM. The CDR3 DNA reads as TGTGCCAGCAGACCATACCCCGTATCTTATAATGAAAAACTGTTTTTT. Residues: CASRPYPVSYNEKLFF.

About this clonotype itself: Compared with germline, one end of the junction differs, possibly owing to a read error. V gene TRBV20-1 combines with J gene TRBJ2-1; 8 bases agree with TRBD2. Germline V lookup: CDR1 DFQATT, CDR2 SNEGSKA (reference sequence). There are 19 residues in the CDR3. Here the CDR3 reads CSASRGGRGFNGFSNEQFF. The CDR3 DNA sequence: TGCAGCGCTAGCCGGGGGGGGCGGGGGTTCAACGGTTTTTCCAATGAGCAGTTCTTC.